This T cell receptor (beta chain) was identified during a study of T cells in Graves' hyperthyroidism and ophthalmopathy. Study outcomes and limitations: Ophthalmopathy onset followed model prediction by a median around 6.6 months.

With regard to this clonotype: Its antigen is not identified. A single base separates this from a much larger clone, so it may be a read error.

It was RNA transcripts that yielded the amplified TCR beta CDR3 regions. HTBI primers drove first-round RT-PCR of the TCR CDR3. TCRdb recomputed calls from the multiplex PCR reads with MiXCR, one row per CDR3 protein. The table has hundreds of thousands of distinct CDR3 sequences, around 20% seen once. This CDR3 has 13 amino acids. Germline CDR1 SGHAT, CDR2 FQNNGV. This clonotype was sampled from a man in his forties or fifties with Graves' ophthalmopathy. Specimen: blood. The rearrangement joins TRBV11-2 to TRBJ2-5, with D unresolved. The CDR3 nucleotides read TGTACCAGCACCCTCGACGGACAAGAGACCCAGTACTTC. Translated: CTSTLDGQETQYF.